This is a list of T cell receptor beta chains from one sample in a study of T cell repertoires in cytomegalovirus infection. Their antigens are not known. MiXCR was run by TCRdb on the reads, yielding one entry per CDR3 protein. The table records approximately 770,000 distinct CDR3 sequences, roughly 29% of them present only once. Sequencing was performed on cultured CD8+ T cells from PBMCs, taken from culture after CMV antigen stimulation. These receptors came from a human donor in good health (CMV status not recorded). Some clones in this sample may be carry-over from other donors' samples. The conserved cysteine and the conserved F or W are not part of the CDR3 here.

V	CDR3
TRBV7-6	ASSPNHGQGGPKNIQY
TRBV7-2	ASSLTTWLAGDNEQF
TRBV7-9	ASSLESAGIAKNIQY
TRBV19	ASSISFWYGQF
TRBV27	ASRETPRWTKNIQY
TRBV27	ASSPGTSGVTDTQY
TRBV7-9	ASSSGSPTEAF
TRBV27	ASSLAFQGVTEAF
TRBV4-3	ASSQAEIVTDTQY
TRBV15	ATSRWTGGSKNIQY
TRBV19	ASKGTGWATEAF
TRBV2	ASSDWTGEASNQPQH
TRBV7-2	AILDREIGELF
TRBV5-6	ASSSPTGTGNSPLH
TRBV7-9	ASSLVQGGYYEQY
TRBV7-9	ASSLGGLGRAGSEQF
TRBV7-2	ASSETGGQSSGNTIY
TRBV20-1	SARNSGGYNEQF
TRBV10-3	AISESGYRPEAF
TRBV7-9	ASSQPTLLAGEATLPDTQY
TRBV7-6	ASSSSTVPSTDTQY
TRBV28	ASSPWTSGGGVNEQF
TRBV7-6	ASSTGTAWGYT
TRBV27	ASSRGGARGTEAF
TRBV29-1	SVDSEGTANYGYT
TRBV6-6	ASSYLGTGTGELF
TRBV5-4	ASSSRTGIYNEQF
TRBV11-3	ASSPYTGTGEDGELF
TRBV12-3/TRBV12-4	ASSPGGGATDTQY
TRBV12-3/TRBV12-4	ASRRDTYEQY
TRBV12-3/TRBV12-4	ASIFGGQGNGYT
TRBV7-6	TLVGAPGNTIY
TRBV13	ASSFMGNSGNTIY
TRBV4-1	ASSQGEGSYYGYT
TRBV7-9	ASSRPKTGGLPTDTQY
TRBV27	ASSLWGEGEQF
TRBV6-5	ASSADYDRVQYGYT
TRBV7-8	ASSLEGGDRGSWYTEAF
TRBV15	ATSRANTEAF
TRBV7-6	ASSLFSAYADTQY
TRBV20-1	SAPIVPSYEQY
TRBV6-6	ASSESGMNTEAF
TRBV6-5	ASSYSRGGNEKLF
TRBV7-9	ASSPPGTEAEAF
TRBV6-6	ASKGVREGLAELYNEQF
TRBV27	ASSPRRTGNTIY
TRBV7-6	ASSQRTGPPYEQY
TRBV7-9	ASSLGHGREAF
TRBV5-6	ASSLGTGGSYEQY
TRBV14	ASSPGFSGRNEKLF
TRBV5-4	ASSLDRDGYNSPLH
TRBV6-1	ASILRDWAFDTQY